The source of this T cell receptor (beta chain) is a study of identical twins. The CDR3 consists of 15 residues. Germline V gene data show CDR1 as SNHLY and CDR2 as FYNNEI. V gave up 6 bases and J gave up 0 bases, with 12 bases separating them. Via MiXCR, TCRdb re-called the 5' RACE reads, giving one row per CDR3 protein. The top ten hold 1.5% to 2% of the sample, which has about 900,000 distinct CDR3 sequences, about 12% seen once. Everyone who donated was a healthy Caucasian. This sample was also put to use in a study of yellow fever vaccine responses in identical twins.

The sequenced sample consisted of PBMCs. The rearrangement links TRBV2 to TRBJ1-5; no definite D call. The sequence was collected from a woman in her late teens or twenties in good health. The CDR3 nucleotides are TGTGCCAGCAGAGGATCCCAATATAGCAATCAGCCCCAGCATTTT. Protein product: CASRGSQYSNQPQHF.